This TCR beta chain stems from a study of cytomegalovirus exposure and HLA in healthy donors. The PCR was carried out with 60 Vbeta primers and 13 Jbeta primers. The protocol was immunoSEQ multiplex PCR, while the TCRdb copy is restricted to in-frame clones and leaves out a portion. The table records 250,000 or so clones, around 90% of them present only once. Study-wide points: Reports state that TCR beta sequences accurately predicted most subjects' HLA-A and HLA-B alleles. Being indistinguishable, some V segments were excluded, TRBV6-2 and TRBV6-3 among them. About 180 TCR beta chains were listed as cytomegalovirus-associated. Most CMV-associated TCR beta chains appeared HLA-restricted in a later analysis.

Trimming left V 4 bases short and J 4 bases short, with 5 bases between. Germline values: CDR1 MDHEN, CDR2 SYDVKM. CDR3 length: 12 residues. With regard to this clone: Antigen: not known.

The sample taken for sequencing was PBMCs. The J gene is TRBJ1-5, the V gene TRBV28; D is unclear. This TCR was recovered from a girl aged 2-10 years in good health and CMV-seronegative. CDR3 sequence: CASSSLNQPQHF. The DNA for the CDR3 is TGTGCCAGCAGTTCCCTTAATCAGCCCCAGCATTTT. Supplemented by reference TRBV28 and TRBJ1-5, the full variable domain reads DVKVTQSSRYLVKRTGEKVFLECVQDMDHENMFWYRQDPGLGLRLIYFSYDVKMKEKGDIPEGYSVSREKKERFSLILESASTNQTSMYLCASSSLNQPQHFGDGTRLSIL.